This TCR beta chain was observed in a study of T-cell reconstitution after alpha-beta-depleted transplantation in children. Construction of the TCRbeta library involved unique molecular identifiers. TCRdb reprocessed the PCR reads with MiXCR, giving one entry per CDR3 protein. The sample yields some 640,000 distinct CDR3 sequences, 16% seen once. This CDR3 comprises 15 residues. The V gene's germline CDR1 is KGHSH and CDR2 LQKENI. Trimming at V came to 6 bases and at J to 0 bases, leaving 7 bases not matched to a gene. The starting material was PBMCs from the stem cell graft donor, obtained from the stem cell graft. The chain couples TRBV18 to TRBJ1-2, with TRBD1 matching over 7 bases. This clonotype originated in a human donor who donated a stem cell graft to a child with acute myeloid leukemia. The DNA for the CDR3 is TGTGCCAGCTCCCCGCGGGACAGCCCTAACTATGGCTACACCTTC. Translated: CASSPRDSPNYGYTF.